The subject of this entry is one T cell receptor beta chain. The antigen this receptor binds is unknown. Nothing much larger sits one base from this clone, and base qualities are not available. The label giving this sample's time point can be read as: cycle 4 day 1 (C4D1), after more than five weeks of nivolumab. All trial patients had relapsed after autologous stem cell transplantation, with cohorts A, B and C differing in prior brentuximab vedotin exposure. The trial cohort comprised a few dozen patients with relapsed/refractory classical Hodgkin lymphoma whose best overall responses were complete response, partial response or progressive disease. Trial patients were treated with single-agent nivolumab in the multi-cohort phase II CheckMate 205 trial. An independent review committee assessed best overall response using the 2007 International Working Group response criteria. Trial PBMCs were collected immediately before nivolumab initiation (C1D1) and during therapy at cycle 2 day 1 and cycle 4 day 1. After peripheral blood was drawn into 8 mL Vacutainer Cell Preparation Tubes, PBMCs were isolated by centrifugation and then cryopreserved.

Genomic DNA was isolated using the Qiagen DNeasy kit from unsorted PBMCs as well as from negatively selected CD4+ and CD8+ fractions. TCR beta CDR3 regions were subjected to amplification by immunoSEQ multiplex PCR with primers that anneal to V and J segments. Amplification bias was minimized using a synthetic immune receptor repertoire, and residual bias was removed computationally after sequencing. Turning to the authors' computational methods: Repertoire diversity was quantified as the Shannon entropy index using custom Python scripts. The unsorted, CD4+ and CD8+ repertoires were each analyzed separately, with the exception of combined analyses, where CD4+ and CD8+ sequences were merged in silico. Clonal expansion was defined as a frequency increase of at least 2-fold after treatment compared with C1D1, and clones undetected at baseline were assigned a pseudocount of 0.5. Singleton clones were defined as clones with 0 or 1 copy at C1D1, and non-singleton clones were defined as clones with 2 or more copies. Clones expanded in unsorted samples were annotated as CD4+, CD8+ or unknown by matching protein sequences in sorted samples from the same patient. Diversity changes from C1D1 to C4D1 were tested in paired samples using Wilcoxon tests. TCRdb took this table from immuneACCESS and kept in-frame rearrangements with V and J called. Such tables lack part of the clones; where checked against another copy, unresolved V genes explain under half of the gap, and the rest is unexplained. From that table come the V and J calls and clone size; the DNA was used to work out D and trimming. In all, the sample holds roughly 24,000 clones, and about four fifths of those were seen once. The ten most abundant clones make up roughly 20% of the sample.

This sample stems from a study of PD-1 blockade in classical Hodgkin lymphoma (dated by TCRdb to the early 2020s). Background for the entire study: Nivolumab dosing was 3 mg/kg intravenously every 2 weeks, continuing until either disease progression or unacceptable toxicity. The study used TCR beta sequencing and CyTOF to define a peripheral blood immune signature of response to PD-1 blockade in classical Hodgkin lymphoma. What the research found in general, with its limitations: Patients starting nivolumab less than 1 year after ASCT had lower diversity and were excluded from later analyses to avoid confounding by immune reconstitution. CD4+ but not CD8+ TCR diversity rose significantly by C4D1 (p=0.0027 vs p=0.16), most apparent in complete responders (p=0.02). Trial patients achieving complete response had baseline diversity similar to newly diagnosed patients, whereas partial responders and progressors had significantly lower diversity. The study was restricted to a single clinical trial cohort, and the causes of repertoire differences, possibly disease activity or prior therapy, were left undefined. Baseline TCR diversity was reported to be lower in newly diagnosed patients than in healthy donors, and even lower in relapsed/refractory patients.

The specimen comprised peripheral blood mononuclear cells (PBMCs), sampled before the fourth cycle of nivolumab. This TCR was sampled from a human donor with classical Hodgkin lymphoma.

The CDR3 protein sequence reads: CASSYEFGTQYF. The sequence in DNA is TGTGCCAGCAGTTACGAATTTGGGACCCAGTACTTC. Recombination joined TRBV6-5 with TRBJ2-5; the D gene identity is not certain. The germline V gene provides CDR1 MNHEY and CDR2 SVGAGI. The CDR3 holds 12 amino acids from the cysteine to the phenylalanine. Just the 36-base CDR3 DNA is kept, in frame starting at base 1. Cut back by 2 bases and 7 bases, the V and J ends lie 8 bases apart.